These T cell receptor beta chains were read from a single sample in a study of early T cells in non-severe SARS-CoV-2 infection. One entry per CDR3 protein, called by TCRdb with MiXCR from the 5' RACE reads. The table has about 100,000 distinct CDR3 sequences, about 12% seen once; the top ten hold approximately 2%. The sequencing sample was made of whole blood. The receptors shown here come from an adult who was a healthcare worker with PCR-confirmed SARS-CoV-2 infection or an uninfected control (not recorded which). The conserved cysteine and the conserved F or W are not part of the CDR3 here. The order of the fields is V gene, CDR3 length, clone size, J gene, CDR3 protein. Only part of the rows carry a size: once, few, many, or a class if the clone is expanded.

V: TRBV7-9
length: 12
size: many
J: TRBJ1-1
CDR3: ASSPSGVGTEAF

V: TRBV11-2
length: 13
size: few
J: TRBJ2-5
CDR3: ASSAVIHGSETQY

V: TRBV5-4
length: 12
size: .
J: TRBJ1-3
CDR3: ASSLEGGRNTIY

V: TRBV10-3
length: 13
size: many
J: TRBJ1-1
CDR3: AISESQTQTGEAF

V: TRBV20-1
length: 12
size: .
J: TRBJ2-7
CDR3: SASWASHPYEQY

V: TRBV20-1
length: 11
size: few
J: TRBJ2-1
CDR3: SARTSNLNEQF

V: TRBV10-2
length: 12
size: .
J: TRBJ1-1
CDR3: ASSPRDGNTEAF

V: TRBV4-1
length: 15
size: .
J: TRBJ2-4
CDR3: ASSQPKAGGPKNIQY

V: TRBV28
length: 10
size: medium-sized
J: TRBJ2-7
CDR3: ASGTDSYEQY

V: TRBV28
length: 11
size: .
J: TRBJ2-7
CDR3: TTSDGTVPIGY

V: TRBV2
length: 14
size: many
J: TRBJ1-3
CDR3: ASSEAPLRAGNTIY

V: TRBV7-6
length: 12
size: many
J: TRBJ2-2
CDR3: ASTPAVIVGELF

V: TRBV29-1
length: 13
size: .
J: TRBJ1-4
CDR3: SVAPTGTENEKLF

V: TRBV7-8
length: 12
size: few
J: TRBJ2-2
CDR3: ASSPWVDTGELF

V: TRBV29-1
length: 8
size: .
J: TRBJ1-2
CDR3: SVGQYGYT

V: TRBV7-2
length: 12
size: few
J: TRBJ2-3
CDR3: ASSSRGSTDTQY

V: TRBV5-1
length: 13
size: .
J: TRBJ2-1
CDR3: ASSLGPQSYNEQF

V: TRBV5-1
length: 11
size: many
J: TRBJ1-2
CDR3: ASSPGQVGGYT

V: TRBV11-3
length: 10
size: few
J: TRBJ2-1
CDR3: ASSLGGDEQF

V: TRBV28
length: 12
size: many
J: TRBJ2-2
CDR3: ASRSSLGTGELF

V: TRBV7-9
length: 11
size: many
J: TRBJ1-4
CDR3: ASSFATNEKLF

V: TRBV4-2
length: 14
size: many
J: TRBJ2-7
CDR3: ASSQKTGTGSYEQY

V: TRBV29-1
length: 11
size: few
J: TRBJ2-3
CDR3: SVAWGFGDTQY

V: TRBV28
length: 10
size: .
J: TRBJ1-6
CDR3: ASREVNSPLH

V: TRBV28
length: 11
size: .
J: TRBJ1-6
CDR3: ATSDSWRPGLH

V: TRBV20-1
length: 13
size: many
J: TRBJ2-1
CDR3: SAPLAGSSYNEQF

V: TRBV5-1
length: 11
size: few
J: TRBJ2-5
CDR3: ASSLESLETQY

V: TRBV4-1
length: 12
size: .
J: TRBJ1-1
CDR3: ASSQVLSSTEAF

V: TRBV12-3/TRBV12-4
length: 11
size: many
J: TRBJ1-1
CDR3: ASSPQPNTEAF

V: TRBV7-3
length: 15
size: .
J: TRBJ1-5
CDR3: ASSSYRDRGIYQPQH

V: TRBV6-2/TRBV6-3
length: 14
size: many
J: TRBJ2-7
CDR3: ASSHPPRGNDYEQY

V: TRBV12-3/TRBV12-4
length: 9
size: many
J: TRBJ2-2
CDR3: ASCRTGELF

V: TRBV9
length: 14
size: many
J: TRBJ1-6
CDR3: ASSVEGVAGDSPLH

V: TRBV7-9
length: 11
size: .
J: TRBJ1-6
CDR3: ASSHPYNSPLH

V: TRBV3-1
length: 16
size: few
J: TRBJ2-5
CDR3: ASSQPPTSGGARETQY

V: TRBV7-6
length: 14
size: .
J: TRBJ2-1
CDR3: ASSHPAGPVFNEQF

V: TRBV4-1
length: 11
size: .
J: TRBJ2-7
CDR3: ASSHPGVGEQY

V: TRBV28
length: 12
size: many
J: TRBJ2-5
CDR3: ASSLLRSVETQY

V: TRBV12-3/TRBV12-4
length: 14
size: few
J: TRBJ1-5
CDR3: ASSLSPQASNQPQH

V: TRBV27
length: 14
size: few
J: TRBJ1-5
CDR3: ASRQGARDQNQPQH

V: TRBV7-2
length: 14
size: many
J: TRBJ2-3
CDR3: ASSTRGAGPGDTQY

V: TRBV20-1
length: 13
size: many
J: TRBJ1-6
CDR3: SADTGSGANSPLH

V: TRBV5-1
length: 14
size: many
J: TRBJ2-3
CDR3: ASSLGGSESTDTQY

V: TRBV7-6
length: 16
size: .
J: TRBJ2-7
CDR3: ASSLRDRASGGVGEQY

V: TRBV27
length: 12
size: .
J: TRBJ1-4
CDR3: ASSVGRGVGKLF

V: TRBV2
length: 11
size: few
J: TRBJ1-1
CDR3: ASKGLGGRKAF

V: TRBV7-9
length: 10
size: many
J: TRBJ1-6
CDR3: ASSLPGSPLH

V: TRBV7-9
length: 10
size: few
J: TRBJ2-3
CDR3: ASSPTVAGQY

V: TRBV6-6
length: 12
size: many
J: TRBJ2-5
CDR3: ASSYSKVGETQY

V: TRBV7-9
length: 12
size: many
J: TRBJ1-4
CDR3: ASSLAGTGEKLF

V: TRBV28
length: 12
size: many
J: TRBJ2-5
CDR3: ASNPRGAGETQY

V: TRBV20-1
length: 11
size: .
J: TRBJ1-6
CDR3: SAREGLDSPLH

V: TRBV29-1
length: 12
size: .
J: TRBJ2-7
CDR3: SVGAGQGATEQY

V: TRBV2
length: 11
size: many
J: TRBJ2-7
CDR3: ATARGPTYEQY

V: TRBV7-8
length: 12
size: .
J: TRBJ2-4
CDR3: ASSPDDRGNIQY